Listed here are 9 T cell receptor beta chains from one sample, sequenced in a study of blood T cell repertoires in COVID-19 (dated by TCRdb to 2018 to 2021). Library creation used the immunoSEQ multiplex PCR assay. This immuneACCESS table, as held by TCRdb, lists in-frame sequences with V and J called but not all clones. Of the missing ones, under half trace to an unresolved V gene in checked studies; the others have no known cause. For this sample there are roughly 120,000 clones; 80% to 90% appear just once. 0.88% of the sample is taken by the ten largest. The sample taken for sequencing was peripheral blood. The receptors were gathered from a woman between 50 and 59 years old with active or convalescent COVID-19.

This chain links TRBV30 with TRBJ1-6; possible D gene TRBD1, 5 bases. Trimming left V 3 bases short and J 0 bases short, with 15 bases between. Germline V gene lookup returns CDR1 GTSNPN and CDR2 SVGIG (reference sequence). The CDR3 loop spans 17 amino acids. The CDR3 DNA reads as TGTGCCTGGAGGCCCCGACAGTCTAGCTCCTATAATTCACCCCTCCACTTT. This encodes CAWRPRQSSSYNSPLHF. The entire variable domain, with the rest obtained from reference TRBV30 and TRBJ1-6, is as follows: SQTIHQWPATLVQPVGSPLSLECTVEGTSNPNLYWYRQAAGRGLQLLFYSVGIGQISSEVPQNLSASRPQDRQFILSSKKLLLSDSGFYLCAWRPRQSSSYNSPLHFGNGTRLTVT.

The rearrangement uses TRBV28 and TRBJ2-3, with TRBD2 identical over 13 bases. The CDR3 totals 18 residues. From germline, CDR1 is MDHEN and CDR2 SYDVKM. After removal of 3 bases from V and 0 bases from J, the junction contained 6 bases not matched to a gene. CDR3 DNA: TGTGCCAGCAGTTTTAGGACTAGCGGGAGTGCCAGCACAGATACGCAGTATTTT. Translation: CASSFRTSGSASTDTQYF.

The chain links TRBV20-1 to TRBJ2-1; unclear D gene. This CDR3 spans 9 amino acids. Germline V gene lookup returns CDR1 DFQATT and CDR2 SNEGSKA (reference sequence). Between the trimmed V and J ends, which lost 6 bases and 10 bases, there was a span of 7 bases. CDR3 bases: TGCAGTGCGAAGCGAGAGCAGTTCTTC. This encodes CSAKREQFF.

The chain links TRBV6-2 or TRBV6-3 to TRBJ2-5, with 8 bases identical to TRBD1. The CDR3 is made up of 15 amino acids. The germline gives CDR1 MNHEY, CDR2 SVGEGT. V lost 2 bases and J lost 5; bases outside the gene matches: 7. The CDR3 DNA is TGTGCCAGCAGTTACGCAGGACAGGGACGCGAGACCCAGTACTTC. Its translation is CASSYAGQGRETQYF.

This clone was detected only once. J is TRBJ2-1 and V is TRBV24-1; TRBD2 matches 11 bases. The CDR3 totals 17 residues. With V trimmed by 3 bases and J by 4 bases, 7 bases remained unmatched. Per germline, CDR1 KGHDR and CDR2 SFDVKD. This CDR3 reads CATSDTSGSRTYNEQFF. The CDR3 nucleotides are TGTGCCACCAGTGATACTAGCGGGAGTCGAACGTACAATGAGCAGTTCTTC.

This clone is a singleton in its sample. The chain couples TRBV4-1 to TRBJ2-1, with TRBD2 matching 10 bases. CDR1 MGHRA and CDR2 YSYEKL come from the germline V gene. The CDR3 is 16 amino acids. Unmatched junction bases numbered 5, after V lost 0 bases and J lost 6 bases. CDR3 nucleotide sequence: TGCGCCAGCAGCCAAGATCGACTAGCGGGTCGCAATGAGCAGTTCTTC. Translating gives CASSQDRLAGRNEQFF.

The J gene is TRBJ2-7, the V gene TRBV28; 11 nucleotides match TRBD2. The V gene end was trimmed by 2 bases and the J gene end by 0 bases; junction bases not matched to a gene: 6. CDR1 and CDR2 (germline): MDHEN, SYDVKM. CDR3 length: 17 amino acids. The CDR3 protein is CASSLTSGTSGSYEQYF. The CDR3 bases are TGTGCCAGCAGTTTAACCTCCGGGACTAGCGGCTCCTACGAGCAGTACTTC.

This clone was picked up a small number of times. The chain is built from TRBV6-2 or TRBV6-3 and TRBJ2-1; the match to TRBD1 covers 7 bases. Per germline, CDR1 MNHEY and CDR2 SVGEGT. The junction had 10 bases not matched to a gene; V was cut back by 2 bases and J by 3 bases. This CDR3 is built from 17 residues. The CDR3 loop reads CASSYHRGEGDYNEQFF. CDR3 nucleotide sequence: TGTGCCAGCAGTTACCACAGGGGAGAGGGGGACTACAATGAGCAGTTCTTC.

The chain recombines TRBV5-4 with TRBJ2-1, with 12 bases fitting TRBD2. The CDR3 sequence is 16 residues long. With 4 bases clipped from V and 6 bases from J, the junction kept 8 bases outside the gene matches. CDR1 is SGHNT, CDR2 YYREEE, per germline (reference sequence). The DNA of the CDR3 is TGTGCCAGCAGCCGTCGACTAGCGGGGGCACCCAATGAGCAGTTCTTC. It specifies CASSRRLAGAPNEQFF.